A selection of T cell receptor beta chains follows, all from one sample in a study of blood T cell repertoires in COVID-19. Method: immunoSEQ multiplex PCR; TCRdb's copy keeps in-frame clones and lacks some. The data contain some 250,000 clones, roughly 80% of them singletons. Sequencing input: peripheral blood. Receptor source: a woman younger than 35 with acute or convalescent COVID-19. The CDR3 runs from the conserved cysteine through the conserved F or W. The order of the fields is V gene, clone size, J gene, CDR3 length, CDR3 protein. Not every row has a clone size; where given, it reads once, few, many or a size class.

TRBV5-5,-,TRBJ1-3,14,CASSFLQGGNTIYF
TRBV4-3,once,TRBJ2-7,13,CASSRDSNYEQYF
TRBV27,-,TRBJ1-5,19,CASRPLRDRGRGSNQPQHF
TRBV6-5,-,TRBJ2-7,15,CASRPGTSGSYEQYF
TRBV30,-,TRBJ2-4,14,CAWGGGAGKNIQYF
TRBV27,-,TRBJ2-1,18,CASSLWSGGITSDNEQFF
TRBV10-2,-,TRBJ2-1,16,CASSEEWDRGENEQFF
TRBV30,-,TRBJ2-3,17,CAWSPTRTSGNTDTQYF
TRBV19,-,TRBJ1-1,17,CASSISRDRGLNTEAFF
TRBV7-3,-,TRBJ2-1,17,CASSLTPGGSIGNEQFF
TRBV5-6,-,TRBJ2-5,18,CASSPGTSGSLLEETQYF
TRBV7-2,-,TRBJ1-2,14,CASSIGQGVESYTF
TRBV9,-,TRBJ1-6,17,CASSVGTPGHHNSPLHF
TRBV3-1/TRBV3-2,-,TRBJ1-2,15,CASSQRDRGDYGYTF
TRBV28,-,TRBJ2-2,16,CASSPTPRGLSGELFF
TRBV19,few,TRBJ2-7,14,CASSTSGRAAEQYF
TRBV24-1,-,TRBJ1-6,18,CATSHWGTGGLPDSPLHF
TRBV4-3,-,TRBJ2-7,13,CASSRRAESEQYF
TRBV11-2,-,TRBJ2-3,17,CASSLGPGTSFTDTQYF
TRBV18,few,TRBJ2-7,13,CASSSQGSHEQYF
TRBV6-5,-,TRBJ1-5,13,CASSPGTDQPQHF
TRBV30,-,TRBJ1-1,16,CAWTPGTRGANTEAFF
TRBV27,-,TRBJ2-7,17,CASSSRTETEDPYEQYF
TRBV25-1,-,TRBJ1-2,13,CASSEQGDYGYTF
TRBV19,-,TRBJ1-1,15,CASSGTGGKYTEAFF
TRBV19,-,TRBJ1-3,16,CASSLGDTRSGNTIYF
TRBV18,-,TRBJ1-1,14,CASYRTGIGTEAFF
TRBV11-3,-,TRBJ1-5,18,CASSLGLDRKNSNQPQHF
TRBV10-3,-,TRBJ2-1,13,CATGGGLDNEQFF
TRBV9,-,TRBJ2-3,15,CASSVGQTSTDTQYF
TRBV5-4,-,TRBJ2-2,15,CASRGDRANTGELFF
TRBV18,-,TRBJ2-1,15,CASSPSLAAYNEQFF
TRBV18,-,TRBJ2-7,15,CASSPNRDLTHEQYF
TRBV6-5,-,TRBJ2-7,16,CASSYSSASGGYEQYF
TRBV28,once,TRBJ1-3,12,CASSLVRGTIYF
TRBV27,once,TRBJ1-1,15,CASSARPTGNTEAFF
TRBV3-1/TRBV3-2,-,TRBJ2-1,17,CASSQDPVPTRNNEQFF
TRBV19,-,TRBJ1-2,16,CASSIRDRELGYGYTF
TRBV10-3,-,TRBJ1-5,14,CASTQGEGNQPQHF
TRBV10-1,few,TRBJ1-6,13,CASSPTDNSPLHF
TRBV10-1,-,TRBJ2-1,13,CASSALTSGEQFF
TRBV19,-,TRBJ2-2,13,CASSTTGRGELFF
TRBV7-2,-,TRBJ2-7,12,CASSLSTGEQYF
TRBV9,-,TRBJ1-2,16,CASSSQTGLGYYGYTF
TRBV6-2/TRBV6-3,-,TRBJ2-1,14,CASSALAEYNEQFF
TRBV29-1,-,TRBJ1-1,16,CSVDFGLGRGNTEAFF
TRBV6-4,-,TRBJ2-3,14,CASSDGHGADTQYF
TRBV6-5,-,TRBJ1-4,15,CASSIDGEGVEKLFF
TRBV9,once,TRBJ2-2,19,CASSGTGTSGIVGTGELFF
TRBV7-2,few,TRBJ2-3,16,CASSSAGTRSTDTQYF
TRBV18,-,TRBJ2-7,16,CASSQSRDFHSYEQYF
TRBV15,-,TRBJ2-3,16,CATSGIGRQPTDTQYF
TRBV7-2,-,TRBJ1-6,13,CASSFGADEPLHF
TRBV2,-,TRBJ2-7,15,CASSATASGNGEQYF
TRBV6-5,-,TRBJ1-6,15,CASSYRGGRNSPLHF
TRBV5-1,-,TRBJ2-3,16,CASSPTSGTSTDTQYF
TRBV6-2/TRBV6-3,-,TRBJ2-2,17,CASSYSSTGGDTGELFF
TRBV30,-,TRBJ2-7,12,CAWSVHSYEQYF
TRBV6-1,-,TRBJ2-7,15,CASSEGIGSAYEQYF